This TCR beta chain was captured in a study of somatic mutations in cytotoxic T cells in rheumatoid arthritis. Points from the study as a whole: Some patients, about an eighth of the roughly 65, had a largest CD8+ clone that exceeded 20% of CD8+ cells.

This clone was seen a few times. Its antigen is as yet unknown. Positive magnetic bead selection separated CD4+ and CD8+ cells, and flow cytometry confirmed purity. Data came from immunoSEQ multiplex PCR; TCRdb stores just in-frame clones and leaves some out. The table records around 21,000 clones, about 77% of them present only once. Input material: CD8+ T cells sorted from blood. The sequence derives from an adult with rheumatoid arthritis.

CDR3 sequence: CASCENYGYTF. The DNA for the CDR3 is TGTGCCAGCTGCGAGAACTATGGCTACACCTTC. The V and J genes are TRBV21-1 and TRBJ1-2. TRBV21-1 is a listed pseudogene. This CDR3 comprises 11 residues.